The rows below give T cell receptor beta chains drawn from one sample of a study of OX40 agonist ivuxolimab in advanced cancers. The data were produced by immunoSEQ multiplex PCR, yet TCRdb's version contains in-frame clones alone and is incomplete. The sample contains roughly 70,000 clones, approximately 86% of which appear only once. The specimen was CD4+ or CD8+ T cells sorted from blood, collected in a trial of the OX40 agonist ivuxolimab. These receptors all stem from an adult with an advanced solid tumor such as melanoma, head and neck, liver or kidney cancer. Both conserved end residues are part of each CDR3. A D gene is named only where the DNA matches it firmly. Some rows have no size entry. The others give once, few or many, or a class for an expanded clone.

abundance: NA
j_gene: TRBJ1-2
d_gene: NA
v_gene: TRBV2
CDR3aa: CASTGGYGYTF
CDR3nt: TGTGCCAGCACGGGGGGGTATGGCTACACCTTC

abundance: NA
j_gene: TRBJ1-2
d_gene: NA
v_gene: TRBV21-1
CDR3aa: CAGPALGDGYTF
CDR3nt: TGTGCCGGGCCTGCACTGGGCGATGGCTACACCTTC

abundance: NA
j_gene: TRBJ2-2
d_gene: NA
v_gene: TRBV27
CDR3aa: CASTPGRDAGELFF
CDR3nt: TGTGCCAGCACCCCTGGCAGAGACGCCGGGGAGCTGTTTTTT

abundance: NA
j_gene: TRBJ2-1
d_gene: TRBD1
v_gene: TRBV5-1
CDR3aa: CASSPGTGVKEQFF
CDR3nt: TGCGCCAGCAGCCCCGGGACAGGGGTTAAGGAGCAGTTCTTC

abundance: once
j_gene: TRBJ1-1
d_gene: NA
v_gene: TRBV19
CDR3aa: CASIPTAMNTKAFF
CDR3nt: TGTGCCAGTATTCCGACAGCCATGAACACTAAAGCTTTCTTT

abundance: NA
j_gene: TRBJ2-7
d_gene: NA
v_gene: TRBV7-9
CDR3aa: CASRGAPGEQYF
CDR3nt: TGTGCCAGCAGGGGGGCCCCAGGCGAGCAGTACTTC

abundance: NA
j_gene: TRBJ2-3
d_gene: NA
v_gene: TRBV18
CDR3aa: CASSPETADTQYF
CDR3nt: TGTGCCAGCTCACCAGAAACCGCCGATACGCAGTATTTT

abundance: NA
j_gene: TRBJ1-5
d_gene: NA
v_gene: TRBV19
CDR3aa: CASRTGSNQPQHF
CDR3nt: TGTGCCAGTAGGACAGGCAGCAATCAGCCCCAGCATTTT

abundance: NA
j_gene: TRBJ2-3
d_gene: NA
v_gene: TRBV7-3
CDR3aa: CASSPRPGEADTQYF
CDR3nt: TGTGCCAGCAGCCCAAGACCGGGAGAAGCAGATACGCAGTATTTT

abundance: NA
j_gene: TRBJ1-5
d_gene: NA
v_gene: TRBV7-2
CDR3aa: CASSRGHQSGQPQHF
CDR3nt: TGTGCCAGCAGCCGTGGGCACCAAAGCGGTCAGCCCCAGCATTTT

abundance: once
j_gene: TRBJ2-7
d_gene: NA
v_gene: TRBV2
CDR3aa: CASSALGGSYEQYF
CDR3nt: TGTGCCAGCAGTGCCCTCGGGGGTTCCTACGAGCAGTACTTC

abundance: few
j_gene: TRBJ2-3
d_gene: NA
v_gene: TRBV5-6
CDR3aa: CASSYKEADTQYF
CDR3nt: TGTGCCAGCAGTTACAAAGAGGCAGATACGCAGTATTTT

abundance: NA
j_gene: TRBJ1-3
d_gene: NA
v_gene: TRBV4-2
CDR3aa: CASSQDRAAGNTIYF
CDR3nt: TGTGCCAGCAGCCAAGATAGGGCAGCTGGAAACACCATATATTTT

abundance: NA
j_gene: TRBJ1-2
d_gene: NA
v_gene: TRBV7-2
CDR3aa: CASSSGFYGYTF
CDR3nt: TGTGCCAGCAGCTCCGGGTTCTATGGCTACACCTTC

abundance: NA
j_gene: TRBJ2-1
d_gene: NA
v_gene: TRBV27
CDR3aa: CASSLLGEQFF
CDR3nt: TGTGCCAGCAGTTTGCTAGGTGAGCAGTTCTTC

abundance: NA
j_gene: TRBJ2-3
d_gene: NA
v_gene: TRBV5-4
CDR3aa: CASSLDGALGTDTQYF
CDR3nt: TGTGCCAGCAGCTTGGACGGGGCCCTCGGCACAGATACGCAGTATTTT

abundance: once
j_gene: TRBJ2-3
d_gene: NA
v_gene: TRBV11-2
CDR3aa: CASSLGASRSTDTQYF
CDR3nt: TGTGCCAGCAGCTTAGGGGCTAGCCGATCCACAGATACGCAGTATTTT